This entry concerns a single TCR beta chain. Its specificity is not known. Measured with immunoSEQ multiplex PCR; TCRdb has only the in-frame clones, and not every one. The data hold some 33,000 clones, with around nine tenths observed a single time. This specimen belongs to a study of stem cell transplantation in POMP-related autoinflammatory disease. Study details: The study hypothesized thymoproteasome defects skew the TRB repertoire via impaired CD8+ selection.

PRAID combined immunodeficiency and autoinflammation. The V segment lost 4 bases and the J segment 3 bases; nucleotides outside the gene matches: 5. The CDR3 spans 15 residues. Germline lookup yields CDR1 SGHVS and CDR2 FQNEAQ. Study-wide results and caveats: Unique TRB V-J gene pairings were limited in number in patients with PRAID. A trend toward lower repertoire diversity and greater clonality appeared in every analyzed T-cell subset of PRAID patients.

This specimen consisted of CD4+ T cells from PBMCs, obtained before stem cell transplantation. The TCR originated in a human donor with POMP-related autoinflammation and immune dysregulation (PRAID). This chain uses TRBV7-8 with TRBJ2-2; 7 positions match TRBD2. In DNA, the CDR3 is TGTGCCAGCAGCTGGGAGGGAGTCTACACCGGGGAGCTGTTTTTT. It translates to CASSWEGVYTGELFF. The full variable domain, completed using reference TRBV7-8 and TRBJ2-2, is GAGVSQSPRYKVAKRGQDVALRCDPISGHVSLFWYQQALGQGPEFLTYFQNEAQLDKSGLPSDRFFAERPEGSVSTLKIQRTQQEDSAVYLCASSWEGVYTGELFFGEGSRLTVL.